What follows are 23 T cell receptor beta chains derived from one specimen sequenced in a study of radiotherapy plus CTLA-4 blockade in lung cancer. Sequencing used immunoSEQ multiplex PCR; TCRdb keeps in-frame clones, though not all of them. Of approximately 83,000 clones in the sample, 60% to 85% were seen once. Material: peripheral blood, obtained from a patient treated with radiotherapy plus ipilimumab. These receptors came from a human donor with non-small cell lung cancer who had a partial response to radiotherapy plus ipilimumab. Some clones in this sample may be carry-over from other donors' samples.

The J gene is TRBJ1-5, the V gene TRBV19; D unclear. The CDR3 spans 14 residues. Germline-derived CDR1 and CDR2 are LNHDA and SQIVND (reference sequence). The V gene lost 3 bases and the J gene lost 6 bases, with 12 bases spanning the gap. Here the CDR3 reads CASSISAGGQPQHF. The CDR3 bases are TGTGCCAGTAGTATCTCGGCGGGCGGTCAGCCCCAGCATTTT.

This chain links TRBV28 with TRBJ1-6; D ambiguous. CDR3 length: 12 residues. The V gene lost 6 bases and the J gene lost 9 bases, with 9 bases spanning the gap. CDR1 and CDR2 from the germline V gene are MDHEN and SYDVKM. In DNA, the CDR3 is TGTGCCAGCAGATCGGTCGGTTCACCCCTCCACTTT. It yields the protein CASRSVGSPLHF.

This sequence joins TRBV4-1 and TRBJ2-1; 8 bases agree with TRBD2. The CDR3 has 15 amino acids. After removal of 6 bases from V and 3 bases from J, the junction contained 7 bases not matched to a gene. Per the germline V gene, CDR1 is MGHRA and CDR2 is YSYEKL. CDR3 sequence (DNA): TGCGCCAGCAGGGCTCTAGCGGGTGTCTACAATGAGCAGTTCTTC. Translating gives CASRALAGVYNEQFF.

The V and J genes are TRBV6-1 and TRBJ1-2, with a tentative D call TRBD1 (6 bases). The ends were cut back, 7 bases at V and 4 bases at J, with 16 bases in the middle. Germline assignment: CDR1 MNHNS and CDR2 SASEGT. The CDR3 loop spans 14 amino acids. CDR3 sequence: CASILGQFRYGYTF. The CDR3 DNA reads TGTGCCAGCATCCTTGGACAGTTTCGCTATGGCTACACCTTC.

This clone occurred once. This rearrangement joins TRBV6-1 to TRBJ2-7; the match to TRBD1 covers 7 bases. From germline, CDR1 is MNHNS and CDR2 SASEGT. This CDR3 contains 14 residues. The J segment lost 4 bases and the V segment lost 5 bases, leaving 8 bases of the junction unmatched. The CDR3 loop reads CASSPVGTAYEQYF. As DNA, the CDR3 is TGTGCCAGCAGTCCCGTGGGGACAGCGTACGAGCAGTACTTC.

V usage is TRBV6-1 and J usage is TRBJ1-1; maybe TRBD1 (5 bases). Germline CDR1 reads MNHNS; CDR2 reads SASEGT. The CDR3 has 15 residues. The germline V and J ends were trimmed by 6 bases and 5 bases, with 19 bases remaining between them. The CDR3 is CASRRGDSFFTEAFF. CDR3 DNA: TGTGCCAGCAGAAGAGGGGACTCTTTCTTTACTGAAGCTTTCTTT.

The rearrangement joins TRBV6-1 to TRBJ1-5; weak D call: TRBD1 (6 bases). The CDR3 is 14 amino acids. Germline CDR1 MNHNS, CDR2 SASEGT. V lost 6 bases and J 7 bases, leaving 16 bases between the germline ends. DNA for the CDR3: TGTGCCAGCAGGCTTACAGGGTTGGGCCAGCCCCAGCATTTT. Translation: CASRLTGLGQPQHF.

The rearrangement uses TRBV7-9 and TRBJ1-4, with 8 bases that match TRBD1. CDR3 length: 14 residues. Germline CDR1 reads SEHNR; CDR2 reads FQNEAQ (reference sequence). Unmatched junction bases numbered 5, after V lost 4 bases and J lost 7 bases. In DNA, the CDR3 is TGTGCCAGCAGCTCCGGACAGGGCGGTGAAAAACTGTTTTTT. It is translated as CASSSGQGGEKLFF.

The CDR3 sequence is CASSLSAGAGTGELFF. The CDR3, as DNA: TGTGCCAGCAGTTTATCCGCGGGAGCGGGCACCGGGGAGCTGTTTTTT. V is TRBV28 and J is TRBJ2-2; 7 bases line up with TRBD2. CDR3 length: 16 amino acids. CDR1 and CDR2 (germline): MDHEN, SYDVKM. The V and J ends lost 1 base and 4 bases, in that order; junction bases with no gene match: 6. The complete variable domain, with remaining parts taken from reference TRBV28 and TRBJ2-2, reads DVKVTQSSRYLVKRTGEKVFLECVQDMDHENMFWYRQDPGLGLRLIYFSYDVKMKEKGDIPEGYSVSREKKERFSLILESASTNQTSMYLCASSLSAGAGTGELFFGEGSRLTVL.

V gene TRBV29-1 combines with J gene TRBJ2-5, with D possibly being TRBD2 (7 bases). The germline V gene has CDR1 SQVTM and CDR2 ANQGSEA. The germline V and J ends were trimmed by 6 bases and 4 bases, with 21 bases remaining between them. The CDR3 loop spans 15 amino acids. The CDR3 here is CSVPRGGGLGETQYF. CDR3 in DNA: TGCAGCGTACCCAGAGGGGGGGGCTTGGGAGAGACCCAGTACTTC.

The rearrangement uses TRBV2 and TRBJ2-3; D is undetermined. The ends were cut back, 4 bases at V and 4 bases at J, with 15 bases in the middle. CDR1 and CDR2 from the germline V gene are SNHLY and FYNNEI. The CDR3 is 15 amino acids. The CDR3 DNA is TGTGCCAGCAGTGCCCCCCTCGGAGTCCCAGATACGCAGTATTTT. It yields the protein CASSAPLGVPDTQYF.

The chain combines TRBV19 with TRBJ2-3, with a weak D call TRBD1 (5 bases). Germline CDR1 LNHDA, CDR2 SQIVND (reference sequence). V was clipped by 6 bases and J by 0 bases, with 19 bases between them. The CDR3 contains 17 residues. In DNA form, the CDR3 reads TGTGCCAGTAGGGTGTTGAAGGGGCGCGAAAGCACAGATACGCAGTATTTT. Translating it yields CASRVLKGRESTDTQYF.

This chain uses TRBV6-6 with TRBJ2-7; tentative D call: TRBD1 (7 bases). CDR1 MNHNY and CDR2 SVGAGI come from the germline V gene (reference sequence). The V and J ends lost 5 bases and 5 bases respectively, with 19 bases between them. The CDR3 is 15 residues long. Here the CDR3 reads CASSHTRTGGNEQYF. The CDR3 DNA follows: TGTGCCAGCAGTCACACCCGGACAGGAGGGAACGAGCAGTACTTC.

The chain links TRBV6-1 to TRBJ2-7; the match to TRBD1 covers 9 bases. V was pared by 2 bases and J by 1 base, with 3 bases of the junction left unmatched. This CDR3 contains 15 residues. CDR1 is MNHNS, CDR2 SASEGT, per germline. The CDR3 coding sequence is TGTGCCAGCAGTGAATGGGGGACAGGGTCCTACGAGCAGTACTTC. This codes for CASSEWGTGSYEQYF.

V usage is TRBV11-3 and J usage is TRBJ2-5; 9 bases are shared with TRBD1. The CDR3 has 16 amino acids. Germline-derived CDR1 and CDR2 are SGHNT and YENEEA. Trimming took 5 bases from V and 4 from J; bases not matched to a gene: 11. CDR3 region: CASSAGTGTSIETQYF. CDR3 coding DNA: TGTGCCAGCAGCGCCGGGACAGGGACTTCGATAGAGACCCAGTACTTC. The variable domain in full, with the rest retrieved from reference TRBV11-3 and TRBJ2-5, is EAGVVQSPRYKIIEKKQPVAFWCNPISGHNTLYWYLQNLGQGPELLIRYENEEAVDDSQLPKDRFSAERLKGVDSTLKIQPAELGDSAVYLCASSAGTGTSIETQYFGPGTRLLVL.

The chain links TRBV25-1 to TRBJ1-6; a possible D gene is TRBD1 (5 bases). CDR1 and CDR2 (germline): MGHDK, SYGVNS. The CDR3 runs to 14 residues. V was pared by 7 bases and J by 7 bases, with 14 bases between. In DNA, the CDR3 is TGTGCCAGCACCGGTGACAGATTCAATTCACCCCTCCACTTT. This codes for CASTGDRFNSPLHF.

In regard to this clone: The junction departs from the called germline gene at one end, perhaps through a read error. This chain connects TRBV27 to TRBJ2-3, with 7 bases aligning to TRBD2. The CDR3 spans 16 residues. Germline CDR1 is MNHEY and CDR2 is SMNVEV (reference sequence). This CDR3 is CASSFYGRRGTGTQYF. The CDR3 DNA sequence: TGTGCCAGCAGTTTCTACGGGAGGCGGGGCACAGGTACGCAGTATTTT.

The chain has TRBV5-4 and TRBJ2-7; maybe TRBD2 (6 bases). The V and J ends lost 0 bases and 3 bases respectively, with 16 bases between them. The CDR3 totals 16 residues. The germline gives CDR1 SGHNT, CDR2 YYREEE (reference sequence). CDR3 loop: CASSLGKTSTRYEQYF. In DNA, the CDR3 is TGTGCCAGCAGCTTGGGGAAGACTAGTACGCGCTACGAGCAGTACTTC.

V is TRBV5-8 and J is TRBJ2-1; 8 positions match TRBD2. This CDR3 has 17 amino acids. Germline trimming cut 4 bases from V and 0 bases from J; bases unmatched to any gene: 9. Germline lookup yields CDR1 SGHTS and CDR2 YDEGEE. DNA of the CDR3: TGTGCCAGCAGCCCTTTCGGCGGGGGGAGCTCCTACAATGAGCAGTTCTTC. Translated, it gives CASSPFGGGSSYNEQFF.

The V gene is TRBV13, the J gene TRBJ1-5; maybe TRBD1 (5 bases). Trimming removed 6 bases from V and 6 bases from J, with 12 bases in between. The CDR3 has 13 residues. CDR1 and CDR2 from the germline V gene are PRHDT and FYEKMQ (reference sequence). The CDR3 loop is CASSKGPGQPQHF. The DNA of the CDR3 is TGTGCCAGCAGTAAGGGGCCGGGTCAGCCCCAGCATTTT.

This chain connects TRBV5-4 to TRBJ2-5; 10 nucleotides agree with TRBD2. The J call is doubtful: the DNA matches TRBJ2-7 better. CDR3 length: 15 amino acids. Germline V gives CDR1 SGHNT, CDR2 YYREEE (reference sequence). The CDR3 region is CASSGRLAGVYEQYF. The CDR3 bases are TGTGCCAGCAGCGGTCGGCTAGCGGGAGTCTACGAGCAGTACTTC.

V gene TRBV6-5 combines with J gene TRBJ1-5; TRBD1 is a possible D gene (6 bases). Trimming removed 4 bases at V and 3 bases at J, with 13 bases between. The germline CDR1 and CDR2 sequences are MNHEY and SVGAGI. This CDR3 has 15 residues. The CDR3 loop reads CASSSGQLSNQPQHF. For the CDR3, the DNA is TGTGCCAGCAGTTCGGGACAACTATCCAATCAGCCCCAGCATTTT.

With regard to this clone: Other DNA variants within this sample encode the same CDR3. The chain joins TRBV9 to TRBJ2-1, with D perhaps TRBD2 (6 bases). Germline values: CDR1 SGDLS, CDR2 YYNGEE. Trimming removed 2 bases at V and 3 bases at J, with 9 bases between. This CDR3 spans 14 amino acids. CDR3 region: CASSVGGNYNEQFF. The CDR3 DNA follows: TGTGCCAGCAGCGTTGGGGGGAACTACAATGAGCAGTTCTTC. The full variable domain, with the rest looked up from reference TRBV9 and TRBJ2-1, is DSGVTQTPKHLITATGQRVTLRCSPRSGDLSVYWYQQSLDQGLQFLIQYYNGEERAKGNILERFSAQQFPDLHSELNLSSLELGDSALYFCASSVGGNYNEQFFGPGTRLTVL.